The 18 T cell receptor beta chains reported below all come from one sample, sequenced in a study of shared clonotypes between healthy human individuals. This table comes from immunoSEQ multiplex PCR, and its TCRdb copy is limited to in-frame clones, with some not included. In the table there are 2 million to 3 million clones, approximately 93% of which are singletons. Sequencing was performed on naive CD4+ T cells from PBMCs. Documented subset: CD45RA+ positively selected. All receptors come from a man in his late teens or twenties in good health. Some clones in this sample may be carry-over from other donors' samples.

The genes are TRBV28 and TRBJ1-2; no reliable D call. The CDR3 spans 15 residues. V was clipped by 1 base and J by 8 bases, with 17 bases between them. CDR1 MDHEN and CDR2 SYDVKM come from the germline V gene. The CDR3 reads CASSLLVRGGGGYTF. The DNA of the CDR3 is TGTGCCAGCAGTTTATTGGTCCGGGGAGGTGGCGGCTACACCTTC.

The chain couples TRBV7-3 to TRBJ2-7, with 11 bases that match TRBD2. The junction had 15 bases not matched to a gene; V was cut back by 4 bases and J by 1 base. The CDR3 covers 19 residues. Germline-derived CDR1 and CDR2 are SGHTA and FQGTGA. This CDR3 reads CASSSKQLGLAGGSYEQYF. CDR3 bases: TGTGCCAGCAGCTCGAAACAATTGGGTCTAGCGGGAGGTTCCTACGAGCAGTACTTC.

The V gene is TRBV28, the J gene TRBJ2-2; 13 bases are shared with TRBD2. With V trimmed by 5 bases and J by 2 bases, 11 bases remained unmatched. The CDR3 is 19 residues long. Germline lookup yields CDR1 MDHEN and CDR2 SYDVKM. CDR3 in amino acids: CASSPLWTSGGLNTGELFF. CDR3 sequence (DNA): TGTGCCAGCAGTCCTCTTTGGACTAGCGGGGGTTTAAACACCGGGGAGCTGTTTTTT.

V gene TRBV6-1 combines with J gene TRBJ2-1; D remains ambiguous. Germline CDR1 reads MNHNS; CDR2 reads SASEGT. The CDR3 consists of 15 residues. Trimming took off 7 bases at V and 9 bases at J, with 22 bases between the two ends. The CDR3 here is CASINRLTLAREQFF. In DNA form, the CDR3 reads TGTGCCAGCATTAACAGACTCACGCTGGCCCGTGAGCAGTTCTTC.

V usage is TRBV20-1 and J usage is TRBJ1-1; D is uncertain. From germline, CDR1 is DFQATT and CDR2 SNEGSKA (reference sequence). This CDR3 spans 10 amino acids. Trimming stripped 7 bases from V and 4 bases from J, with 7 bases between. The CDR3 DNA reads TGCAGTGGCCTGATCACTGAAGCTTTCTTT. Translated, it gives CSGLITEAFF.

This clone occurred once. The chain employs TRBV29-1 and TRBJ1-1, with D maybe TRBD1 (5 bases). The CDR3 has 14 residues. Germline CDR1 SQVTM, CDR2 ANQGSEA. V lost 6 bases to trimming and J lost 3 bases, with 17 bases between them. CDR3 protein: CSVRWGREDTEAFF. The CDR3 coding sequence is TGCAGCGTCCGATGGGGCAGGGAGGACACTGAAGCTTTCTTT. The variable domain in full, with the rest retrieved from reference TRBV29-1 and TRBJ1-1, is SAVISQKPSRDICQRGTSLTIQCQVDSQVTMMFWYRQQPGQSLTLIATANQGSEATYESGFVIDKFPISRPNLTFSTLTVSNMSPEDSSIYLCSVRWGREDTEAFFGQGTRLTVV.

The rearrangement joins TRBV6-6 to TRBJ2-3; either TRBD1 or TRBD2 may supply D (5 bases each). The V end was cut by 2 bases, the J end by 0 bases, with 9 bases between. From germline, CDR1 is MNHNY and CDR2 SVGAGI (reference sequence). CDR3 size: 15 residues. The CDR3: CASSYGGPSTDTQYF. In DNA form, the CDR3 reads TGTGCCAGCAGTTACGGGGGACCTAGCACAGATACGCAGTATTTT.

This chain connects TRBV15 to TRBJ1-2; 7 positions match TRBD1. CDR1 is LNHNV, CDR2 YYDKDF, per germline (reference sequence). V was pared by 3 bases and J by 3 bases, with 4 bases of the junction left unmatched. This CDR3 has 14 residues. The CDR3 DNA reads as TGTGCCACCAGCAGGTCCAGGGGGGACTATGGCTACACCTTC. Translation gives CATSRSRGDYGYTF.

The chain employs TRBV6-1 and TRBJ2-1, with 7 bases fitting TRBD2. Germline V CDR1 and CDR2: MNHNS, SASEGT. This CDR3 spans 15 amino acids. Trimming removed 9 bases from V and 1 base from J; junction bases left unmatched: 9. The CDR3 nucleotides are TGTGCCAGTTCCAACCAACTAGCGTCCTACAATGAGCAGTTCTTC. Translating gives CASSNQLASYNEQFF.

The V and J genes are TRBV5-1 and TRBJ2-5; the match to TRBD1 covers 8 bases. V shed 4 bases and J 5 bases; nucleotides not matched to a gene: 10. The CDR3 runs to 15 residues. CDR1 and CDR2 from the germline V gene are SGHRS and YFSETQ. The CDR3 reads CASSPQGANGETQYF. CDR3 DNA sequence: TGCGCCAGCAGCCCTCAGGGGGCCAATGGGGAGACCCAGTACTTC.

The chain joins TRBV7-9 to TRBJ1-3; maybe TRBD1 (6 bases). Trimming removed 1 base from V and 12 bases from J, with 10 bases in between. The CDR3 is 12 amino acids. CDR1 SEHNR and CDR2 FQNEAQ come from the germline V gene (reference sequence). DNA of the CDR3: TGTGCCAGCAGCTTAGGAGACAGGTTCATATATTTT. It translates to CASSLGDRFIYF.

The rearrangement joins TRBV12-5 to TRBJ2-3; 9 positions agree with TRBD1. Germline values: CDR1 LGHNT, CDR2 FRNRAP. V lost 6 bases and J lost 5; bases outside the gene matches: 12. The CDR3 loop spans 16 amino acids. The CDR3 reads CASGPGQGPAGDTQYF. The CDR3 DNA reads as TGTGCTAGTGGGCCGGGACAGGGCCCAGCGGGAGATACGCAGTATTTT.

The chain links TRBV5-5 to TRBJ2-7; D gene ambiguous. The CDR3 contains 11 residues. V was shortened by 2 bases and J by 6 bases, with 6 bases between the two germline ends. Per the germline V gene, CDR1 is SGHKS and CDR2 is YYEKEE (reference sequence). This CDR3 reads CASSFFVEQYF. DNA for the CDR3: TGTGCCAGCAGCTTTTTTGTCGAGCAGTACTTC.

V usage is TRBV18 and J usage is TRBJ1-2, with 7 bases lining up with TRBD1. This CDR3 spans 15 amino acids. Trimming removed 7 bases from V and 4 bases from J; junction bases left unmatched: 12. From germline, CDR1 is KGHSH and CDR2 LQKENI. CDR3 nucleotide sequence: TGTGCCAGCTTGCCGTATGGGGACAGCCCCTATGGCTACACCTTC. Amino acids: CASLPYGDSPYGYTF.

About this clone itself: At the DNA level, this CDR3 is encoded by other sequences in the same sample as well. The chain has TRBV19 and TRBJ2-2, with 7 bases fitting TRBD1. Germline CDR1 LNHDA, CDR2 SQIVND (reference sequence). V shed 3 bases, J shed 1 base, and the junction held 2 bases outside the gene matches. The CDR3 sequence is 15 residues long. CDR3 sequence reads: CASSITGVNTGELFF. CDR3 DNA sequence: TGTGCCAGTAGTATCACAGGGGTGAACACCGGGGAGCTGTTTTTT.

Turning to this clone: One end of the junction fails to match germline, which may point to a read error. The V gene is TRBV28, the J gene TRBJ2-7; a possible D gene is TRBD1 (5 bases). The CDR3 is 14 amino acids. Per germline, CDR1 MDHEN and CDR2 SYDVKM. The CDR3 bases are TGTGCCAGCACACCCATGGGGCGACGTTACGGGCAGTACTTC. Translating it yields CASTPMGRRYGQYF.

This sequence joins TRBV7-9 and TRBJ2-1; possibly TRBD1 for D (6 bases). The CDR3 length is 14 residues. V was trimmed by 1 base and J by 6 bases, leaving 10 bases between them. Germline values: CDR1 SEHNR, CDR2 FQNEAQ (reference sequence). The CDR3 sequence is CASSLGQAFNEQFF. In DNA form, the CDR3 reads TGTGCCAGCAGCTTAGGACAGGCATTCAATGAGCAGTTCTTC.

V gene TRBV4-1 combines with J gene TRBJ1-1; D remains unclear. Trimming stripped 0 bases from V and 4 bases from J, with 9 bases between. The CDR3 has 14 residues. CDR1 MGHRA and CDR2 YSYEKL come from the germline V gene. The CDR3 spells CASSQDPGVTEAFF. DNA of the CDR3: TGCGCCAGCAGCCAAGATCCCGGGGTCACTGAAGCTTTCTTT.